The TCR beta chain described here comes from a study of beta chain features in type 1 diabetes. This clone appeared a few times. Looked up from germline, CDR1 is SGHRS and CDR2 is YFSETQ. This CDR3 comprises 20 residues. V dropped 0 bases and J dropped 0 bases, with 19 bases sitting between them. Reverse transcribing all isolated RNA meant expressed TCRB transcripts were sequenced. Here immunoSEQ multiplex PCR was the method, and the copy in TCRdb shows in-frame clones only, minus some. The sample has under 90,000 clones; 25% to 35% are singletons. The chain links TRBV5-1 to TRBJ2-6; possibly TRBD1 for D (6 bases). The receptor was derived from a woman younger than 35 in good health. Sequencing input: stem cell memory CD4+ T cells from blood. This CDR3 is CASSLAILGQGSSGANVLTF. Written as DNA, the CDR3 is TGCGCCAGCAGCTTGGCCATCTTGGGGCAGGGGAGCTCTGGGGCCAACGTCCTGACTTTC.